This T cell receptor beta chain was sequenced for a study of a mutant IDH1 vaccine in newly diagnosed glioma. Study-level background: Treated patients showed a male proportion of 62.5%, a female proportion of about 40%, and a mean age of 40.4 years. Regarding the study as a whole: Among top peripheral T cell clonotypes, changes seemed unrelated to pseudoprogression.

Time point given: week 5, during vaccination. What each vaccine dose contained was 300 ug of mutant IDH1 20-mer peptide, accompanied by topical imiquimod. In regard to this clone: Antigen specificity is unknown.

Produced via immunoSEQ multiplex PCR; TCRdb's table is partial and in-frame only. The sample has around 78,000 clones; roughly 90% are singletons. The CDR3 has 14 residues. V lost 5 bases and J lost 3; bases outside the gene matches: 3. CDR1 and CDR2 (germline): SGHNT, YYREEE (reference sequence). The material sequenced was PBMCs, taken from a glioma patient whose treatment included an IDH1 peptide vaccine. V and J are TRBV5-4 and TRBJ2-1; TRBD1 aligns across 9 bases. This TCR came from a woman aged 50 to 65 with glioma. In DNA form, the CDR3 reads TGTGCCAGCAGGACAGGGGGGCTCTACAATGAGCAGTTCTTC. This translates into CASRTGGLYNEQFF.